These 26 T cell receptor beta chains were all obtained from the same sample, sequenced in a study of post-analysis software for immune sequencing data. Their antigens are not known. Every TCR beta cDNA library bore unique molecular identifiers. MiXCR, run by TCRdb on the PCR reads, gives a single entry per CDR3 protein. The profile shows around 200,000 distinct CDR3 sequences, over 25% of them singletons. Regarding the study as a whole: Patients had higher frequencies than controls of a few TRBV segments, including TRBV5-6, TRBV5-1 and TRBV20-1.

Sequenced sample: blood. The receptors stem from a girl under 18 with multiple sclerosis.

The rearrangement joins TRBV28 to TRBJ1-2; 7 nucleotides match TRBD1. CDR1 is MDHEN, CDR2 SYDVKM, per germline. V lost 4 bases to trimming and J lost 5 bases; unmatched junction nucleotides: 13. CDR3 size: 16 residues. This CDR3 reads CASSSYLYTGEYGYTF. CDR3 DNA: TGTGCCAGCAGTTCCTATCTCTATACAGGGGAGTATGGCTACACCTTC.

This clonotype was counted only a few times. This clone may be a read error of a much larger clone one base away. The V and J genes are TRBV29-1 and TRBJ2-1, with TRBD2 matching 7 bases. This CDR3 is 13 amino acids long. Per germline, CDR1 SQVTM and CDR2 ANQGSEA. The CDR3, as DNA: TGCAGCGTTACCGGGACTACTAGGGATGAGCGGTTCTTC. Protein sequence: CSVTGTTRDERFF.

This chain links TRBV29-1 with TRBJ2-5; D is perhaps TRBD1 or TRBD2 (5 bases each). The V end was cut by 6 bases, the J end by 5 bases, with 10 bases between. This CDR3 is 11 amino acids long. CDR1 and CDR2 (germline): SQVTM, ANQGSEA. CDR3 amino acids: CSVQGVETQYF. In DNA form, the CDR3 reads TGCAGCGTCCAGGGAGTGGAGACCCAGTACTTC.

With regard to this clonotype: The junction departs from germline at one end; a sequencing error may be responsible. The chain recombines TRBV20-1 with TRBJ1-2, with unresolved D. Germline values: CDR1 DFQATT, CDR2 SNEGSKA (reference sequence). This CDR3 is built from 12 residues. This CDR3 reads CRARVGSYGYTF. CDR3 DNA: TGCAGGGCTAGAGTAGGGAGCTATGGCTACACCTTC.

This clonotype was counted between two and nine times. This rearrangement joins TRBV15 to TRBJ1-4; D is perhaps TRBD1 (5 bases). CDR3 length equals 14 residues. Germline loops: CDR1 LNHNV, CDR2 YYDKDF (reference sequence). V lost 3 bases, J lost 7 bases, and 12 bases lay in between. This CDR3 reads CATSRAGVGEKLFF. CDR3 nucleotides: TGTGCCACCAGCAGGGCGGGGGTGGGTGAAAAACTGTTTTTT.

The rearrangement uses TRBV5-1 and TRBJ2-1, with D unresolved. Per the germline V gene, CDR1 is SGHRS and CDR2 is YFSETQ. V lost 1 base and J 1 base, leaving 12 bases between the germline ends. The CDR3 runs to 16 residues. The CDR3 sequence: CASSLRTVSSYNEQFF. CDR3 bases: TGCGCCAGCAGCTTGAGAACAGTTAGTTCCTACAATGAGCAGTTCTTC. Drawing the rest from reference TRBV5-1 and TRBJ2-1, the complete variable domain is KAGVTQTPRYLIKTRGQQVTLSCSPISGHRSVSWYQQTPGQGLQFLFEYFSETQRNKGNFPGRFSGRQFSNSRSEMNVSTLELGDSALYLCASSLRTVSSYNEQFFGPGTRLTVL.

To note about this clonotype: At one end the junction does not follow the germline gene, possibly because of a read error. V gene TRBV7-9 combines with J gene TRBJ2-1; 7 positions match TRBD1. Germline values: CDR1 SEHNR, CDR2 FQNEAQ (reference sequence). The CDR3 contains 15 residues. CDR3 loop: CANSSDRVPTTQQFF. For the CDR3, the DNA is TGTGCCAACAGCTCCGACAGGGTCCCCACCACCCAGCAGTTCTTC.

Worth noting for this clonotype: A much more abundant neighbour one base away suggests this may be a read error. J is TRBJ2-7 and V is TRBV29-1; TRBD1 might be the D (5 bases). The CDR3 consists of 8 residues. The germline V gene has CDR1 SQVTM and CDR2 ANQGSEA. In DNA form, the CDR3 reads TGCAGCGGTGAAGGGGCGTACTTC. Translation: CSGEGAYF.

This rearrangement joins TRBV20-1 to TRBJ2-7, with 10 bases that match TRBD2. V gave up 1 base and J gave up 7 bases; unmatched junction bases: 19. The germline CDR1 and CDR2 sequences are DFQATT and SNEGSKA (reference sequence). The CDR3 runs 18 residues. CDR3: CSARGLAGARSSYNEQYF. DNA for the CDR3: TGCAGTGCTAGAGGGCTAGCGGGGGCCAGAAGCTCCTACAATGAGCAGTACTTC.

The V and J genes are TRBV12-3 or TRBV12-4 and TRBJ1-5, with TRBD1 matching 10 bases. Trimming removed 4 bases from V and 6 bases from J; junction bases left unmatched: 9. CDR3 length: 16 amino acids. CDR3 DNA: TGTGCCAGCAGTTCGGGACAGGGGCCCCTGGGTCAGCCCCAGCATTTT. Protein sequence: CASSSGQGPLGQPQHF.

This clonotype turned up a few times. This chain uses TRBV7-9 with TRBJ2-7, with a possible D match to TRBD1 (6 bases). This CDR3 is built from 12 residues. V lost 3 bases, J lost 6 bases, and 9 bases lay in between. Germline CDR1 and CDR2: SEHNR and FQNEAQ (reference sequence). Here the CDR3 reads CASSLSGAEQYF. The DNA of the CDR3 is TGTGCCAGCAGCTTGTCAGGGGCCGAGCAGTACTTC.

With regard to this clonotype: It may be a read error: a sequence one base away is much more abundant. V and J are TRBV12-3 or TRBV12-4 and TRBJ1-5, with no clear D. V dropped 8 bases and J dropped 9 bases, with 14 bases sitting between them. The CDR3 covers 12 residues. The DNA for the CDR3 is TGTGCCAGCGGGAGGTCCGATCGGCCCCAGCATTTT. Residues: CASGRSDRPQHF.

This clonotype was seen ten or more times. The rearrangement links TRBV5-5 to TRBJ2-7; D gene ambiguous. Trimming stripped 4 bases from V and 5 bases from J, with 10 bases between. Germline V lookup: CDR1 SGHKS, CDR2 YYEKEE (reference sequence). The CDR3 has 12 residues. The CDR3 sequence: CASSTPWDEQYF. CDR3 in DNA: TGTGCCAGCAGCACCCCCTGGGACGAGCAGTACTTC.

This clonotype was seen a few times. This chain links TRBV18 with TRBJ1-1; D gene unclear. Germline V gene data show CDR1 as KGHSH and CDR2 as LQKENI. The CDR3 is made up of 15 amino acids. The V end lost 3 bases, the J end lost 1 base, and 12 bases lay between the germline ends. CDR3 in DNA: TGTGCCAGCTCACCCCGGGAAGGGCGGAACACTGAAGCTTTCTTT. It translates to CASSPREGRNTEAFF.

With regard to this clonotype: Just one base apart from a much larger clone, this may be a read error. The chain joins TRBV3-1 to TRBJ2-1, with 10 positions matching TRBD2. The tail of the sequence fits TRBJ2-7 better, so the J call may be wrong. CDR3 size: 15 residues. From germline, CDR1 is LGHDT and CDR2 YNNKEL (reference sequence). The CDR3 DNA reads TGTGCCAGCAGCGCCGGGACTAGCGTAACTAATGAGCAGTACTTC. Protein product: CASSAGTSVTNEQYF.

Only a few counts were recorded for this clonotype. The chain has TRBV2 and TRBJ2-7; TRBD2 aligns across 7 bases. Germline CDR1 and CDR2: SNHLY and FYNNEI. The length of the CDR3 is 13 residues. Trimming cost V 5 bases and J 2 bases; bases outside gene matches: 3. The CDR3 reads CASSYGGTYEQYF. In DNA, the CDR3 is TGTGCCAGCAGTTACGGGGGGACCTACGAGCAGTACTTC.

This clonotype was counted between two and nine times. The chain combines TRBV27 with TRBJ2-7; 8 bases match TRBD1. The germline V gene has CDR1 MNHEY and CDR2 SMNVEV (reference sequence). This CDR3 region has 15 residues. Germline trimming cut 3 bases from V and 5 bases from J; bases unmatched to any gene: 9. CDR3 in DNA: TGTGCCAGCAGTTTTATTGGGCAGGGGGCCCACGAGCAGTACTTC. It yields the protein CASSFIGQGAHEQYF.

The chain uses TRBV5-1 and TRBJ2-5, with 8 positions matching TRBD1. Germline V gene lookup returns CDR1 SGHRS and CDR2 YFSETQ. V lost 4 bases, J lost 1 base, and 6 bases stayed unmatched. This CDR3 spans 15 amino acids. CDR3 coding DNA: TGCGCCAGCAGCGGAACAGGGGGAGTCCAAGAGACCCAGTACTTC. It codes for CASSGTGGVQETQYF. The full variable domain, its missing parts supplied by reference TRBV5-1 and TRBJ2-5, is KAGVTQTPRYLIKTRGQQVTLSCSPISGHRSVSWYQQTPGQGLQFLFEYFSETQRNKGNFPGRFSGRQFSNSRSEMNVSTLELGDSALYLCASSGTGGVQETQYFGPGTRLLVL.

This clonotype was detected ten times or more. The chain has TRBV12-3 or TRBV12-4 and TRBJ2-6; 10 bases are shared with TRBD1. The CDR3 is made up of 17 amino acids. J lost 1 base, V lost 5 bases, and 5 bases had no gene match. The CDR3 loop reads CASSPWGQGSGANVLTF. CDR3 coding DNA: TGTGCCAGCAGTCCCTGGGGACAGGGGTCTGGGGCCAACGTCCTGACTTTC.

This clonotype was seen many times. The V gene is TRBV28, the J gene TRBJ2-7, with TRBD1 matching over 7 bases. The CDR3 has 15 amino acids. Germline V gene lookup returns CDR1 MDHEN and CDR2 SYDVKM. The trim removed 5 bases at V and 2 bases at J, leaving 9 bases unmatched. CDR3 bases: TGTGCCAGCAGTCCCTCTCCGACAGGGCCCTACGAGCAGTACTTC. Amino acids: CASSPSPTGPYEQYF.

This clonotype was detected only a few times. A read error may produce the germline difference seen at one junction end. The gene calls are TRBV7-8 and TRBJ2-1; no firm D call. The CDR3 contains 16 residues. Germline values: CDR1 SGHVS, CDR2 FQNEAQ. CDR3 DNA sequence: TGTGCCATCTCTACACTTCAGAGTAGCTCCTACAGTGAGCAGTTCTTC. As protein: CAISTLQSSSYSEQFF.

This clonotype has at least ten counts. This CDR3 reads CASSSPVRRDREGETQYF. In nucleotides, the CDR3 is TGTGCCAGCAGCTCACCCGTAAGACGGGACAGGGAAGGAGAGACCCAGTACTTC. The genes are TRBV7-6 and TRBJ2-5; 9 nucleotides match TRBD1. V lost 4 bases and J lost 4; bases outside the gene matches: 16. The V gene's germline CDR1 is SGHVS and CDR2 FNYEAQ. The CDR3 is made up of 18 amino acids.

This clonotype was seen at least ten times. The rearrangement links TRBV12-3 or TRBV12-4 to TRBJ2-1; D is unresolved. This CDR3 has 12 amino acids. V lost 6 bases to trimming and J lost 6 bases, with 9 bases between them. CDR3 DNA sequence: TGTGCCAGCAGCCCCCGGATCAATGAGCAGTTCTTC. It specifies CASSPRINEQFF.

This clonotype was detected ten times or more. The genes are TRBV12-3 or TRBV12-4 and TRBJ1-6; D gene ambiguous. V shed 6 bases and J shed 8 bases, with 14 bases lying between them. The CDR3 is made up of 14 amino acids. The CDR3 region is CASRARGRDSPLHF. In nucleotides, the CDR3 is TGTGCCAGCAGGGCCCGGGGTAGGGATTCACCCCTCCACTTT.

This clonotype was observed a few times. The chain is built from TRBV20-1 and TRBJ2-1, with D maybe TRBD1 (6 bases). V lost 6 bases, J lost 10 bases, and 28 bases lay in between. The CDR3 extends over 16 amino acids. Germline V gene sequence: CDR1 DFQATT, CDR2 SNEGSKA (reference sequence). The CDR3 DNA reads TGCAGTGCCTTAATCCGGGGCAGGGGCACTCGGGGAGAGCAGTTCTTC. It codes for CSALIRGRGTRGEQFF.

This clonotype was counted a few times. The J gene is TRBJ1-1, the V gene TRBV6-5; 10 positions agree with TRBD1. CDR1 is MNHEY, CDR2 SVGAGI, per germline. This CDR3 is built from 13 residues. V shed 4 bases, J shed 11 bases, and the junction held 7 bases outside the gene matches. The CDR3 region is CASSSRQGASAFF. CDR3 DNA sequence: TGTGCCAGCAGTTCGAGACAGGGGGCCTCTGCTTTCTTT.